This TCR beta chain was found in a study of response to subunit inactivated influenza vaccine. TCRdb passed the RT-PCR reads through MiXCR, listing each CDR3 protein once. The sample carries more than 200,000 distinct CDR3 sequences, 12% recorded once. Only a few counts were recorded for this clonotype. The antigen remains unidentified. Study-level points and caveats: Authors proposed each seasonal influenza vaccination draws in few new T cells.

V shed 3 bases and J 7 bases; nucleotides not matched to a gene: 10. The CDR3 runs to 15 residues. The germline V gene has CDR1 SGHKS and CDR2 YYEKEE (reference sequence). The chain has TRBV5-5 and TRBJ1-1; 9 bases map to TRBD1. This TCR derives from a man in his forties or fifties who received an inactivated influenza vaccine. Source: non-naive T cells sorted from PBMCs, taken approximately 15 days before vaccination. For the CDR3, the DNA is TGTGCCAGCAGCTGGAGGACAGGGGCCGGCGGTGAAGCTTTCTTT. Protein sequence: CASSWRTGAGGEAFF.